A selection of T cell receptor beta chains follows, all from one sample in a study of blood T cell repertoires in COVID-19. Repertoires were generated with immunoSEQ multiplex PCR, while TCRdb's copy carries only in-frame clones and drops some. There are about 310,000 clones in the sample; around 87% occur only once, and 1% lies in the top ten. The material sequenced was peripheral blood. The receptors here all came from a man in his forties or fifties with active or convalescent COVID-19. Both conserved end residues are part of each CDR3. The D gene is left open where the match is weak. Part of the rows lack a size; the others show once, few, many or a class for expanded clones.

V gene	clone size	J gene	CDR3 length	D gene	CDR3 DNA	CDR3 protein
TRBV18	-	TRBJ2-3	13	-	TGTGCCAGCTCATTAGTAGGCACAGATACGCAGTATTTT	CASSLVGTDTQYF
TRBV28	-	TRBJ1-5	14	-	TGTGCCAGCAGCTTAGCGGCCTCAAGGCAGCCCCAGCATTTT	CASSLAASRQPQHF
TRBV30	-	TRBJ1-6	15	TRBD1	TGTGCCTGGAGCCCCCCCGACAGGGCCGGATCACCCCTCCACTTT	CAWSPPDRAGSPLHF
TRBV28	-	TRBJ2-1	16	TRBD2	TGTGCCAGCAGATCGGACGGACTAGCGGCATACAATGAGCAGTTCTTC	CASRSDGLAAYNEQFF
TRBV7-2	-	TRBJ2-1	13	TRBD2	TGTGCCAGCAGCGGGACTAGCGGGGGGGCGCAGTTCTTC	CASSGTSGGAQFF
TRBV28	-	TRBJ1-5	13	-	TGTGCCAGCGGCGGGTTCTCGATAATAGCCCAGCATTTT	CASGGFSIIAQHF
TRBV7-9	few	TRBJ2-1	16	TRBD2	TGTGCCAGCAGCTTAGCCGGACTAGCGGGAGGGCGGGAGCAGTTCTTC	CASSLAGLAGGREQFF
TRBV24-1	-	TRBJ2-2	15	-	TGTGCCACCTCGTCCACAGGGTTGAACACCGGGGAGCTGTTTTTT	CATSSTGLNTGELFF
TRBV11-2	-	TRBJ2-5	14	-	TGTGCCAGCAGGGAGATAAGGGGCCGGGAGACCCAGTACTTC	CASREIRGRETQYF
TRBV30	-	TRBJ1-6	14	-	TGTGCCTGGAGTCTTACGAGCGGGGATTCACCCCTCCACTTT	CAWSLTSGDSPLHF
TRBV6-1	-	TRBJ1-3	14	-	TGTGCCAGCAGTGAAGGAGTCTCTGGAAACACCATATATTTT	CASSEGVSGNTIYF
TRBV7-6	-	TRBJ2-3	18	TRBD1	TGTGCCAGCAGTCCATTAGCTCGGGGACAGACCCGCACAGATACGCAGTATTTT	CASSPLARGQTRTDTQYF
TRBV7-2	-	TRBJ1-5	13	-	TGTGCCAGCAGCTTTAGTCTGGATCAGCCCCAGCATTTT	CASSFSLDQPQHF
TRBV3-1/TRBV3-2	-	TRBJ2-7	13	TRBD1	TGTGCCAGCAGCCCAACAGGGGGGTACGAGCAGTACTTC	CASSPTGGYEQYF
TRBV7-2	-	TRBJ1-5	15	-	TGTGCCAGCAGCTTAGAAGCGAGACGGTATCAGCCCCAGCATTTT	CASSLEARRYQPQHF